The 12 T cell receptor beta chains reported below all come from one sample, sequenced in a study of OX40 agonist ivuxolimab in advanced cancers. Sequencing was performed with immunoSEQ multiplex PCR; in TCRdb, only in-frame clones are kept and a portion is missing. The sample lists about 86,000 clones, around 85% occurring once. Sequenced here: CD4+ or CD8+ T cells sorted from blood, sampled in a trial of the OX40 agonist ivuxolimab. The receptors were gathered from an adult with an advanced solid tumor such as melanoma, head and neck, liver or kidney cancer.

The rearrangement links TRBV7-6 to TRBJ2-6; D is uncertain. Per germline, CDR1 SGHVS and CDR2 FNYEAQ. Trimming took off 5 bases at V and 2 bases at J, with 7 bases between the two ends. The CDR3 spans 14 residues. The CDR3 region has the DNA TGTGCCAGCAGCAAAACTCCTGGGGCCAACGTCCTGACTTTC. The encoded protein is CASSKTPGANVLTF.

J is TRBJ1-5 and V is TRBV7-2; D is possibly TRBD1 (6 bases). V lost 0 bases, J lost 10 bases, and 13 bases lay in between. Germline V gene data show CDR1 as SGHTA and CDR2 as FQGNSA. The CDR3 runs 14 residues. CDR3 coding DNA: TGTGCCAGCAGCTTAGCCGTTAGGGGGGCACCCCAGCATTTT. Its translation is CASSLAVRGAPQHF.

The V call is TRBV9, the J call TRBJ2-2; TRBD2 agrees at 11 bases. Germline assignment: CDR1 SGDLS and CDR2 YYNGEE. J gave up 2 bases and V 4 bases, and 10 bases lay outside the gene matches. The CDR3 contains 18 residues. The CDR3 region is CASSPRGGLAANTGELFF. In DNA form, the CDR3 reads TGTGCCAGCAGCCCCCGGGGGGGACTAGCGGCAAACACCGGGGAGCTGTTTTTT.

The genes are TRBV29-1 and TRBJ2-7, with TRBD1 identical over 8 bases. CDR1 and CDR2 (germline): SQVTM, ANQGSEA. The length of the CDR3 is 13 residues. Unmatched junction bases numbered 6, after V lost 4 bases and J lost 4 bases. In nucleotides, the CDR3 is TGCAGCGTTGGGGGGCAGGGGGCTTACGAGCAGTACTTC. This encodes CSVGGQGAYEQYF.

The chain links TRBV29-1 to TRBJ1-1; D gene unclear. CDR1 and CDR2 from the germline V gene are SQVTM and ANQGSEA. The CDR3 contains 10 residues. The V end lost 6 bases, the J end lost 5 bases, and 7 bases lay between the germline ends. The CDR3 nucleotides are TGCAGCGTACGTAGGACTGAAGCTTTCTTT. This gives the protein CSVRRTEAFF.

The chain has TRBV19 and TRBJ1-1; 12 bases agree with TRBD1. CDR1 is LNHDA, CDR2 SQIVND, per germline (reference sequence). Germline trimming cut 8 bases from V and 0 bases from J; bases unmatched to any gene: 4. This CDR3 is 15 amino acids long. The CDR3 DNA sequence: TGTGCCAGTGGGGGACAGGGGGCGATGAACACTGAAGCTTTCTTT. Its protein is CASGGQGAMNTEAFF. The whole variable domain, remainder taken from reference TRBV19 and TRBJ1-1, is DGGITQSPKYLFRKEGQNVTLSCEQNLNHDAMYWYRQDPGQGLRLIYYSQIVNDFQKGDIAEGYSVSREKKESFPLTVTSAQKNPTAFYLCASGGQGAMNTEAFFGQGTRLTVV.

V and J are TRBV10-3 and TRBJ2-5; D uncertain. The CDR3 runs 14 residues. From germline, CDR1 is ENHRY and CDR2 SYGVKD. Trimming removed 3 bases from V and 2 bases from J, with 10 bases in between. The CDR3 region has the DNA TGTGCCATCAGTGAAGGAGTACTTCAAGAGACCCAGTACTTC. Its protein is CAISEGVLQETQYF.

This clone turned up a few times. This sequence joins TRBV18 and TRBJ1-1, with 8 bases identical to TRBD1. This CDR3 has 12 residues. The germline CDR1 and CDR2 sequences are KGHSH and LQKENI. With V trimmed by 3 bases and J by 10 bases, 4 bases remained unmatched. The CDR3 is CASSPDREVAFF. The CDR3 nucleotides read TGTGCCAGCTCACCGGACAGGGAAGTAGCTTTCTTT. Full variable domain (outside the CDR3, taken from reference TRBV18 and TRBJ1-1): NAGVMQNPRHLVRRRGQEARLRCSPMKGHSHVYWYRQLPEEGLKFMVYLQKENIIDESGMPKERFSAEFPKEGPSILRIQQVVRGDSAAYFCASSPDREVAFFGQGTRLTVV.

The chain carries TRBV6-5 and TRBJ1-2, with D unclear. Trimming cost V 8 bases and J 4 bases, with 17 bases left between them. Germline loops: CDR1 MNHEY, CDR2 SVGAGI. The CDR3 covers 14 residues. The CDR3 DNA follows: TGTGCCAGCCTTAAGCATGGGGAGGGCTATGGCTACACCTTC. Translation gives CASLKHGEGYGYTF.

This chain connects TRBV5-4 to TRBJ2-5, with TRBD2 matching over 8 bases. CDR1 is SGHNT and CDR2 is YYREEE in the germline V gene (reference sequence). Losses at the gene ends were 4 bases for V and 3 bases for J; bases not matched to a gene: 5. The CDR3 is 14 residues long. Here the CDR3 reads CASSLKREKETQYF. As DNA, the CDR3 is TGTGCCAGCAGCCTTAAGCGGGAGAAAGAGACCCAGTACTTC. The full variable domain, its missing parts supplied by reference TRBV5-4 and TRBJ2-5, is ETGVTQSPTHLIKTRGQQVTLRCSSQSGHNTVSWYQQALGQGPQFIFQYYREEENGRGNFPPRFSGLQFPNYSSELNVNALELDDSALYLCASSLKREKETQYFGPGTRLLVL.

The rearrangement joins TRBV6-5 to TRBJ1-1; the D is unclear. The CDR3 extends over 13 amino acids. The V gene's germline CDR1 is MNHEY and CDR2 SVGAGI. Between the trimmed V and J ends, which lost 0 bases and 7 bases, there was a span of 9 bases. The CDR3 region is CASSYSYSSEAFF. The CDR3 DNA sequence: TGTGCCAGCAGTTACTCGTACTCGAGTGAAGCTTTCTTT.

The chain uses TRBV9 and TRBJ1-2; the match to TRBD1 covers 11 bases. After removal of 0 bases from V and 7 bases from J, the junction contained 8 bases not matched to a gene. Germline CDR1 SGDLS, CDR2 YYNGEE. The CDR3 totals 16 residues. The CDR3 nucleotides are TGTGCCAGCAGCGTAGTTTTGGGACAGGGGGTCGGTGGCTACACCTTC. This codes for CASSVVLGQGVGGYTF.